The rows below give T cell receptor beta chains drawn from one sample of a study of beta chain features in type 1 diabetes. Sequencing used immunoSEQ multiplex PCR; TCRdb keeps in-frame clones, though not all of them. The table includes around 400,000 clones, roughly 16% detected once. What was sequenced was naive CD4+ T cells from blood. These TCRs come from a woman between 18 and 29 years old in good health. CDR3s include the opening cysteine and the closing phenylalanine or tryptophan. A D gene is named only where the DNA matches it firmly. Only part of the rows carry a size: once, few, many, or a class if the clone is expanded.

d_call	v_call	j_call	clone_size	cdr3_aa	cdr3_nt
TRBD2	TRBV7-3	TRBJ2-3	NA	CASSLKHGRAEDTQYF	TGTGCCAGCAGCTTAAAACACGGGAGGGCCGAGGATACGCAGTATTTT
NA	TRBV2	TRBJ2-5	few	CASGLQGLQETQYF	TGTGCCAGCGGCTTACAGGGTCTCCAAGAGACCCAGTACTTC
TRBD1	TRBV6-5	TRBJ2-7	few	CASSSDRGSSYEQYF	TGTGCCAGCAGTTCTGACAGGGGGAGCTCCTACGAGCAGTACTTC
NA	TRBV10-3	TRBJ2-3	NA	CAISESRQAPDTQYF	TGTGCCATCAGTGAGTCTCGTCAGGCCCCAGATACGCAGTATTTT
NA	TRBV30	TRBJ2-6	few	CAWRYSGANVLTF	TGTGCCTGGAGGTACTCTGGGGCCAACGTCCTGACTTTC
NA	TRBV7-9	TRBJ2-3	few	CASSRLGSTDTQYF	TGTGCCAGCAGCCGACTGGGTAGCACAGATACGCAGTATTTT
NA	TRBV18	TRBJ1-4	NA	CASSPKQGSNEKLFF	TGTGCCAGCTCCCCGAAACAGGGAAGTAATGAAAAACTGTTTTTT
TRBD1	TRBV15	TRBJ2-7	NA	CATSRVGTGVGEQYF	TGTGCCACCAGCAGAGTCGGGACAGGGGTGGGCGAGCAGTACTTC
NA	TRBV25-1	TRBJ1-2	NA	CASSGMGGLDGYTF	TGTGCCAGCAGTGGAATGGGGGGGCTGGATGGCTACACCTTC
NA	TRBV4-1	TRBJ2-7	few	CASSQELGRGMVEQYF	TGCGCCAGCAGCCAAGAGTTGGGCAGGGGAATGGTCGAGCAGTACTTC
NA	TRBV6-6	TRBJ2-4	few	CASSWSGGLDQYF	TGTGCCAGCAGTTGGTCAGGGGGGTTGGATCAGTACTTC
TRBD1	TRBV5-4	TRBJ1-2	few	CASSSKTGQIYGYTF	TGTGCCAGCAGCTCGAAGACAGGGCAAATCTATGGCTACACCTTC
TRBD1	TRBV5-5	TRBJ2-5	NA	CASSPGLQGAGETQYF	TGTGCCAGCAGCCCGGGTTTGCAGGGGGCGGGGGAGACCCAGTACTTC
NA	TRBV7-2	TRBJ2-4	few	CASSPGTLAKNIQYF	TGTGCCAGCAGCCCCGGGACACTAGCCAAAAACATTCAGTACTTC
NA	TRBV6-6	TRBJ2-2	few	CATSSGELFF	TGTGCCACCTCGAGCGGGGAGCTGTTTTTT
TRBD1	TRBV7-9	TRBJ1-4	NA	CASSLNRGGNEKLFF	TGTGCCAGCAGCTTGAACAGGGGCGGGAATGAAAAACTGTTTTTT
TRBD1	TRBV28	TRBJ1-2	NA	CASSSGQGANYGYTF	TGTGCCAGCAGTTCCGGACAGGGGGCCAACTATGGCTACACCTTC
NA	TRBV5-6	TRBJ1-2	few	CASSLPGKNYGYTF	TGTGCCAGCAGCTTGCCAGGCAAAAACTATGGCTACACCTTC
NA	TRBV15	TRBJ2-7	few	CATSRDLVSGEQYF	TGTGCCACCAGCAGAGATTTAGTGTCAGGCGAGCAGTACTTC
TRBD1	TRBV7-9	TRBJ2-1	NA	CASSPGTGGIESSYNEQFF	TGTGCCAGCAGCCCCGGGACAGGGGGGATCGAGAGCTCCTACAATGAGCAGTTCTTC
TRBD2	TRBV18	TRBJ2-1	few	CASSGTSKVSEQFF	TGTGCCAGCTCAGGGACTAGTAAAGTCTCTGAGCAGTTCTTC
TRBD1	TRBV5-4	TRBJ1-1	NA	CASSLTGGPMNTEAFF	TGTGCCAGCAGTTTGACAGGGGGACCGATGAACACTGAAGCTTTCTTT
NA	TRBV29-1	TRBJ1-5	few	CSVTVQADQPQHF	TGCAGCGTTACGGTACAGGCTGATCAGCCCCAGCATTTT
NA	TRBV7-9	TRBJ2-2	few	CASSPQISRELFF	TGTGCCAGCAGCCCACAGATAAGCAGGGAGCTGTTTTTT
NA	TRBV29-1	TRBJ1-4	NA	CSGGSGSREKLFF	TGCAGCGGGGGTTCGGGGAGCCGGGAAAAACTGTTTTTT
TRBD1	TRBV28	TRBJ2-7	few	CASSPNTGQGEGQYF	TGTGCCAGCAGTCCAAACACGGGACAGGGAGAGGGGCAGTACTTC
TRBD2	TRBV30	TRBJ2-5	few	CAWSVLAGPQETQYF	TGTGCCTGGAGTGTACTAGCGGGACCCCAAGAGACCCAGTACTTC
TRBD1	TRBV10-3	TRBJ2-7	few	CAARQGHEQYF	TGTGCCGCGCGACAGGGCCACGAGCAGTACTTC
TRBD1	TRBV30	TRBJ1-5	NA	CAWSGDRARVGPQHF	TGTGCCTGGAGTGGCGACAGGGCCCGAGTGGGGCCCCAGCATTTT
TRBD2	TRBV4-3	TRBJ2-1	few	CASSQVATGLAGYNEQFF	TGCGCCAGCAGCCAAGTTGCGACCGGACTAGCGGGGTACAATGAGCAGTTCTTC
TRBD1	TRBV4-3	TRBJ2-2	NA	CASSLRGQGSAGELFF	TGCGCCAGCAGCCTCAGGGGACAGGGATCGGCCGGGGAGCTGTTTTTT
NA	TRBV20-1	TRBJ2-7	few	CSLPDSYEQYF	TGCAGCCTCCCGGACTCTTACGAGCAGTACTTC
NA	TRBV6-5	TRBJ1-3	few	CASSTPGGSGDTIYF	TGTGCCAGCAGTACCCCGGGAGGATCGGGGGACACCATATATTTT
NA	TRBV6-6	TRBJ2-7	few	CASRRGSYEQYF	TGTGCCAGCAGGAGGGGGTCCTACGAGCAGTACTTC
TRBD2	TRBV12-5	TRBJ2-1	NA	CASGPGLAEYNEQFF	TGTGCTAGTGGGCCGGGACTAGCGGAATACAATGAGCAGTTCTTC
NA	TRBV29-1	TRBJ2-1	NA	CTSDFHNEQFF	TGCACCTCTGACTTCCACAATGAGCAGTTCTTC
NA	TRBV6-6	TRBJ2-1	few	CASTPEGVAQQFF	TGTGCCAGCACCCCGGAAGGGGTAGCCCAGCAGTTCTTC
NA	TRBV4-2	TRBJ2-1	NA	CASSQGLGNYNEQFF	TGTGCCAGCAGCCAAGGGCTAGGAAACTACAATGAGCAGTTCTTC
NA	TRBV9	TRBJ1-2	few	CASSVLWTSNYGYTF	TGTGCCAGCAGCGTATTGTGGACATCAAACTATGGCTACACCTTC
NA	TRBV20-1	TRBJ2-7	few	CSARQYEQYF	TGCAGTGCTAGACAATACGAGCAGTACTTC
TRBD2	TRBV5-6	TRBJ2-5	few	CATRLGPRGVRGETQYF	TGTGCCACCCGCTTAGGCCCGCGGGGGGTTAGAGGGGAGACCCAGTACTTC